The 19 T cell receptor beta chains below come from one sample, sequenced in a study of shared clonotypes between healthy human individuals. Produced via immunoSEQ multiplex PCR; TCRdb's table is partial and in-frame only. The sample lists millions of clones, roughly 96% occurring once. Sequencing was performed on naive CD4+ T cells sorted from blood. Described subset: CD45RA+ positively selected. The origin of the receptors is a man aged 18 to 30 in good health.

This chain's CDR3 is CASSPPGQSGFGQYF. Here the CDR3 DNA reads TGTGCCAGCTCACCTCCGGGGCAGTCCGGGTTCGGGCAGTACTTC. The chain joins TRBV18 to TRBJ2-7, with D tentatively TRBD1 or TRBD2 (5 bases each). Germline V CDR1 and CDR2: KGHSH, LQKENI. This CDR3 has 15 amino acids. V dropped 3 bases and J dropped 9 bases, with 21 bases sitting between them. Drawing the rest from reference TRBV18 and TRBJ2-7, the complete variable domain is NAGVMQNPRHLVRRRGQEARLRCSPMKGHSHVYWYRQLPEEGLKFMVYLQKENIIDESGMPKERFSAEFPKEGPSILRIQQVVRGDSAAYFCASSPPGQSGFGQYFGPGTRLTVT.

This chain connects TRBV4-1 to TRBJ1-4; possibly TRBD1 for D (5 bases). The CDR3 totals 17 residues. Germline CDR1 reads MGHRA; CDR2 reads YSYEKL. V was trimmed by 0 bases and J by 6 bases, leaving 17 bases between them. This CDR3 reads CASSQDPLMGLDEKLFF. The CDR3 bases are TGCGCCAGCAGCCAAGATCCTCTTATGGGGCTGGATGAAAAACTGTTTTTT.

A remark on this clone: The same CDR3 is also encoded by other DNA sequences in this sample. V gene TRBV5-1 combines with J gene TRBJ2-2; 8 bases line up with TRBD2. Germline CDR1 is SGHRS and CDR2 is YFSETQ. The CDR3 contains 15 residues. The trim removed 1 base at V and 4 bases at J, leaving 3 bases unmatched. The CDR3 here is CASSLSGGGTGELFF. CDR3 coding DNA: TGCGCCAGCAGCTTGAGCGGGGGCGGCACCGGGGAGCTGTTTTTT.

The chain is built from TRBV6-5 and TRBJ2-7, with 7 bases lining up with TRBD1. V trimming: 0 bases; J trimming: 4 bases; junction bases outside the gene matches: 6. The V gene's germline CDR1 is MNHEY and CDR2 SVGAGI. The CDR3 extends over 15 amino acids. The CDR3 coding sequence is TGTGCCAGCAGTTACTCGAACAACAGGGGATACGAGCAGTACTTC. This gives the protein CASSYSNNRGYEQYF.

The chain is built from TRBV9 and TRBJ1-1, with TRBD1 identical over 8 bases. V shed 4 bases and J 6 bases; nucleotides not matched to a gene: 14. Per the germline V gene, CDR1 is SGDLS and CDR2 is YYNGEE. The CDR3 has 16 amino acids. The CDR3 DNA sequence: TGTGCCAGCAGCCCTAGACAGGGGCCCGTGATTTCTGAAGCTTTCTTT. This encodes CASSPRQGPVISEAFF. The variable domain in full, completed from reference TRBV9 and TRBJ1-1, reads DSGVTQTPKHLITATGQRVTLRCSPRSGDLSVYWYQQSLDQGLQFLIQYYNGEERAKGNILERFSAQQFPDLHSELNLSSLELGDSALYFCASSPRQGPVISEAFFGQGTRLTVV.

The V call is TRBV15, the J call TRBJ1-2; D not resolved. Trimming stripped 0 bases from V and 2 bases from J, with 7 bases between. The CDR3 extends over 14 amino acids. Germline V gives CDR1 LNHNV, CDR2 YYDKDF (reference sequence). CDR3 sequence: CATSRDLGNYGYTF. The CDR3 DNA sequence: TGTGCCACCAGCAGAGATCTAGGGAACTATGGCTACACCTTC. The full variable domain, in which reference TRBV15 and TRBJ1-2 provide the parts outside the CDR3, is DAMVIQNPRYQVTQFGKPVTLSCSQTLNHNVMYWYQQKSSQAPKLLFHYYDKDFNNEADTPDNFQSRRPNTSFCFLDIRSPGLGDTAMYLCATSRDLGNYGYTFGSGTRLTVV.

The chain uses TRBV7-6 and TRBJ2-3; D may match TRBD1 or TRBD2 (6 bases each). Germline V lookup: CDR1 SGHVS, CDR2 FNYEAQ. V shed 10 bases and J shed 8 bases, with 19 bases lying between them. This CDR3 is built from 13 residues. CDR3 DNA sequence: TGTGCCACTCAACAGGGCTCGGAGGGTACGCAGTATTTT. This encodes CATQQGSEGTQYF.

The chain couples TRBV18 to TRBJ2-7; tentative D call: TRBD2 (5 bases). CDR3 length: 14 amino acids. Trimming pared 1 base from V and 7 bases from J, leaving 14 bases between. Germline loops: CDR1 KGHSH, CDR2 LQKENI. For the CDR3, the DNA is TGTGCCAGCTCACCACTTCTCCATCCGGGGGAGCAGTACTTC. Residues: CASSPLLHPGEQYF.

The V and J genes are TRBV7-2 and TRBJ2-7; 8 nucleotides agree with TRBD2. From germline, CDR1 is SGHTA and CDR2 FQGNSA. The CDR3 totals 16 residues. The V gene end was trimmed by 5 bases and the J gene end by 2 bases; junction bases not matched to a gene: 11. CDR3 coding DNA: TGTGCCAGCAGCCCCGGAGGGGGTAGCGGGACCTACGAGCAGTACTTC. This sequence encodes CASSPGGGSGTYEQYF.

This sequence joins TRBV18 and TRBJ2-7; no clear D gene. Trimming cost V 0 bases and J 6 bases, with 9 bases left between them. From germline, CDR1 is KGHSH and CDR2 LQKENI. The CDR3 covers 13 residues. The CDR3 here is CASSPPVSVEQYF. In DNA, the CDR3 is TGTGCCAGCTCACCACCGGTCAGCGTCGAGCAGTACTTC.

This chain uses TRBV27 with TRBJ2-3; the D gene is possibly TRBD2 (7 bases). Trimming removed 6 bases from V and 7 bases from J, with 17 bases in between. The CDR3 covers 14 residues. Germline lookup yields CDR1 MNHEY and CDR2 SMNVEV (reference sequence). The CDR3 nucleotides are TGTGCCAGCAGCCGGGGGGCCTTGGTTAATACGCAGTATTTT. Its translation: CASSRGALVNTQYF.

The rearrangement links TRBV30 to TRBJ1-5; 7 bases line up with TRBD1. The CDR3 extends over 17 amino acids. V trimming: 4 bases; J trimming: 2 bases; junction bases outside the gene matches: 14. CDR1 and CDR2 from the germline V gene are GTSNPN and SVGIG (reference sequence). CDR3 protein: CAWKTGQGGGGNQPQHF. The CDR3 region has the DNA TGTGCCTGGAAAACGGGCCAGGGGGGAGGCGGCAATCAGCCCCAGCATTTT.

This clone is a singleton in its sample. The chain is built from TRBV5-8 and TRBJ1-5; TRBD1 agrees at 11 bases. With V trimmed by 0 bases and J by 4 bases, 6 bases remained unmatched. Germline CDR1 reads SGHTS; CDR2 reads YDEGEE. The length of the CDR3 is 17 residues. The CDR3 is CASSLGSGTGGNQPQHF. DNA of the CDR3: TGTGCCAGCAGCTTGGGATCCGGGACAGGGGGAAATCAGCCCCAGCATTTT.

V is TRBV6-6 and J is TRBJ2-5; 9 nucleotides line up with TRBD2. The CDR3 is made up of 13 amino acids. Germline V gives CDR1 MNHNY, CDR2 SVGAGI (reference sequence). V trimming: 8 bases; J trimming: 3 bases; junction bases outside the gene matches: 4. Here the CDR3 DNA reads TGTGCCAGCCGGGCTAGCGGGAAAGAGACCCAGTACTTC. It yields the protein CASRASGKETQYF.

The chain combines TRBV29-1 with TRBJ1-1; no clear D. The germline V gene encodes CDR1 SQVTM and CDR2 ANQGSEA. The ends were cut back, 3 bases at V and 4 bases at J, with 18 bases in the middle. This CDR3 region has 15 residues. The CDR3 DNA follows: TGCAGCGTTGACGGGCCATCTCAAGGGAGCACTGAAGCTTTCTTT. Amino acids: CSVDGPSQGSTEAFF.

V gene TRBV7-9 combines with J gene TRBJ2-7; 9 bases map to TRBD2. This CDR3 is built from 13 residues. Unmatched junction bases numbered 2, after V lost 4 bases and J lost 4 bases. Germline V gene data show CDR1 as SEHNR and CDR2 as FQNEAQ (reference sequence). CDR3 protein: CASSWGLAYEQYF. The CDR3 nucleotides are TGTGCCAGCAGCTGGGGACTAGCATACGAGCAGTACTTC.

V usage is TRBV5-1 and J usage is TRBJ2-2; tentatively, D is TRBD1 (6 bases). The CDR3 totals 14 residues. V was pared by 6 bases and J by 3 bases, with 12 bases between. Germline loops: CDR1 SGHRS, CDR2 YFSETQ. The DNA for the CDR3 is TGCGCCAGCACCATGGACAGCCACACCGGGGAGCTGTTTTTT. This gives the protein CASTMDSHTGELFF.

Concerning this clone: Other DNA sequences in this sample translate to the same CDR3. This chain links TRBV6-5 with TRBJ1-6; D remains ambiguous. V gave up 7 bases and J gave up 6 bases, with 10 bases separating them. The CDR3 has 13 residues. Germline V gene data show CDR1 as MNHEY and CDR2 as SVGAGI. CDR3 amino acids: CASKRDFNSPLHF. As DNA, the CDR3 is TGTGCCAGCAAGCGGGATTTTAATTCACCCCTCCACTTT.

This clone was recorded only once. The CDR3 loop is CASRPGTSNTEAFF. The CDR3 coding sequence is TGTGCCAGCAGACCCGGGACATCGAACACTGAAGCTTTCTTT. The V call is TRBV28, the J call TRBJ1-1; D perhaps matches TRBD1 (6 bases). The V gene's germline CDR1 is MDHEN and CDR2 SYDVKM. The CDR3 consists of 14 residues. The ends were cut back, 6 bases at V and 1 base at J, with 12 bases in the middle.